This T cell receptor beta chain emerged from a study of cytomegalovirus exposure and HLA in healthy donors. Regarding the study as a whole: Researchers counted about 150 TCR beta chains as cytomegalovirus-associated.

Remarks on this clone: What it binds is not known.

This table comes from immunoSEQ multiplex PCR, and its TCRdb copy is limited to in-frame clones, with some not included. Of tens of thousands of clones listed, around 94% were seen once; the top ten hold roughly 0.65%. V lost 6 bases to trimming and J lost 0 bases, with 12 bases between them. Germline CDR1 LNHDA, CDR2 SQIVND (reference sequence). This CDR3 region has 14 residues. This clonotype originated in a man aged 18 to 29 in good health and CMV-seronegative. The material sequenced was PBMCs. The V call is TRBV19, the J call TRBJ2-7; D perhaps matches TRBD1 (6 bases). CDR3 protein: CASSLTGSSYEQYF. CDR3 DNA sequence: TGTGCCAGTAGCCTAACAGGGAGCTCCTACGAGCAGTACTTC. Full variable domain (outside the CDR3, taken from reference TRBV19 and TRBJ2-7): DGGITQSPKYLFRKEGQNVTLSCEQNLNHDAMYWYRQDPGQGLRLIYYSQIVNDFQKGDIAEGYSVSREKKESFPLTVTSAQKNPTAFYLCASSLTGSSYEQYFGPGTRLTVT.